These T cell receptor beta chains were read from a single sample in a study of CD8+ T cells in alopecia areata. The assay was immunoSEQ multiplex PCR, and TCRdb's table has in-frame clones only and misses some. Of about 140,000 clones listed, around 54% are singletons. The material sequenced was CD4+ T cells sorted from blood. All receptors derive from a human donor in good health. Each CDR3 is given with its conserved first and last residue. A D gene is named only where the DNA matches it firmly. The size of a clone is reported for some rows only, either as once, few or many, or as a class for expanded clones.

clone size,V gene,D gene,J gene,CDR3 DNA,CDR3 protein
few,TRBV28,.,TRBJ2-3,TGTGCCAGCAGTTTGCAGGCCAACTACCGGGATACGCAGTATTTT,CASSLQANYRDTQYF
.,TRBV5-1,TRBD1,TRBJ2-1,TGCGCCAGCAGCCGGGGACAGGGGATATCCATCAATGAGCAGTTCTTC,CASSRGQGISINEQFF
few,TRBV5-4,.,TRBJ1-2,TGTGCCAGCAGCTTGGATATGGACTATGGCTACACCTTC,CASSLDMDYGYTF
.,TRBV30,TRBD2,TRBJ2-1,TGTGCCTGGACCCTAGCGGGGAAAAGCTCCTACAATGAGCAGTTCTTC,CAWTLAGKSSYNEQFF
.,TRBV4-1,.,TRBJ2-7,TGCGCCAGCAGCCAAGGGAGAGGAACTGGTTTGGCCTACGAGCAGTACTTC,CASSQGRGTGLAYEQYF
few,TRBV6-6,.,TRBJ1-4,TGTGCCACCGGGGCCCGGGAGGCAGCTAATGAAAAACTGTTTTTT,CATGAREAANEKLFF
.,TRBV2,.,TRBJ2-6,TGTGCCAGCAGGGTCGAGGACTCTGGGGCCAACGTCCTGACTTTC,CASRVEDSGANVLTF
few,TRBV4-1,TRBD1,TRBJ1-2,TGCGCCAGCAGCCACCTCGGACAGGCGAGCTATGGCTACACCTTC,CASSHLGQASYGYTF
.,TRBV7-2,.,TRBJ2-4,TGTGCCAGCAGCTTAGACCCTAAAAACATTCAGTACTTC,CASSLDPKNIQYF
.,TRBV7-2,TRBD2,TRBJ2-1,TGTGCCAGCAGCTTAGCGACTAGCGGGAGGGCCTTCAATGAGCAGTTCTTC,CASSLATSGRAFNEQFF
.,TRBV4-1,.,TRBJ2-7,TGCGCCAGCAGCCAACCCGGACAGTCCCACGAGCAGTACTTC,CASSQPGQSHEQYF
.,TRBV25-1,TRBD1,TRBJ2-7,TGTGCCAGCAGTGTCGGGACAGGGCGCTACGAGCAGTACTTC,CASSVGTGRYEQYF
.,TRBV20-1,.,TRBJ2-5,TGCAGTGCTAGCCAAGAGACCCAGTACTTC,CSASQETQYF
few,TRBV5-1,.,TRBJ2-7,TGCGCCAGCAGCTTGGGGACCTTTGCAAACGAGCAGTACTTC,CASSLGTFANEQYF
once,TRBV29-1,.,TRBJ1-1,TGCAGCGTTGGCCCGGGGGCGGACACTGAAGCTTTCTTT,CSVGPGADTEAFF
.,TRBV29-1,TRBD1,TRBJ2-7,TGCAGCGTGGCCGGCCAGGGGGCAAAATTCGAGCAGTACTTC,CSVAGQGAKFEQYF